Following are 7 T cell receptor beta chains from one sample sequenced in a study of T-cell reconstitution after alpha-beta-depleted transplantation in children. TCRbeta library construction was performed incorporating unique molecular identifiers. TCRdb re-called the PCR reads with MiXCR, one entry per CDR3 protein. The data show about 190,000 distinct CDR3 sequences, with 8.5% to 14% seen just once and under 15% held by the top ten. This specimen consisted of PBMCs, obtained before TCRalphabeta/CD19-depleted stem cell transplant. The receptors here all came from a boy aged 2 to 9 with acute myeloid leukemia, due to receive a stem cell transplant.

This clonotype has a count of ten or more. In DNA, the CDR3 is TGTGCCAGCAGTTTGGGATCCAGCTCCTACGAGCAGTACGTC. It is translated as CASSLGSSSYEQYV. The V call is TRBV12-3 or TRBV12-4, the J call TRBJ2-7; D remains unclear. V lost 3 bases to trimming and J lost 0 bases, with 9 bases between them. The CDR3 covers 14 residues.

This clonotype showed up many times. CDR3 DNA: TGTGCCAGCAGCCTAGAGACTAGCGGGGTGAGCTCCTACGAGCAGTACTTC. Translating gives CASSLETSGVSSYEQYF. The chain recombines TRBV7-6 with TRBJ2-7; 11 bases agree with TRBD2. The junction had 9 bases not matched to a gene; V was cut back by 5 bases and J by 0 bases. Germline-derived CDR1 and CDR2 are SGHVS and FNYEAQ. The length of the CDR3 is 17 residues. Complete variable domain (other parts from reference TRBV7-6 and TRBJ2-7): GAGVSQSPRYKVTKRGQDVALRCDPISGHVSLYWYRQALGQGPEFLTYFNYEAQQDKSGLPNDRFSAERPEGSISTLTIQRTEQRDSAMYRCASSLETSGVSSYEQYFGPGTRLTVT.

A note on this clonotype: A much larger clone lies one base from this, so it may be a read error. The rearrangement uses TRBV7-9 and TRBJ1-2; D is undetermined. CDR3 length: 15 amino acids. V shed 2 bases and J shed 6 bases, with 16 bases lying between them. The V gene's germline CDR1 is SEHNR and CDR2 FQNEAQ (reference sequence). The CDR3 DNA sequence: TGTGCCAGCAGCTTATCGGAGTCTAGGCGGAATGGCTACACCTTC. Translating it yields CASSLSESRRNGYTF.

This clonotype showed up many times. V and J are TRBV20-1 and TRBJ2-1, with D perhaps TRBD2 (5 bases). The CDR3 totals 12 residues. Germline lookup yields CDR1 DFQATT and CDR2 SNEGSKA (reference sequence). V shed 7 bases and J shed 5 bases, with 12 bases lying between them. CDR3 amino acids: CSVRPGDNEQFF. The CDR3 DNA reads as TGCAGTGTCCGGCCCGGGGACAATGAGCAGTTCTTC.

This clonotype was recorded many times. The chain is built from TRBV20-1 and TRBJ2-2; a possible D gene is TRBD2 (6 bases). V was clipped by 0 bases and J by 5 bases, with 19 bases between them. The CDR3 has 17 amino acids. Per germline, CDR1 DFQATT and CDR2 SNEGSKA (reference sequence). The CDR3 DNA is TGCAGTGCTAGAGATCCCAGGGTAGCGGAAATAACCGGGGAGCTGTTTTTT. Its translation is CSARDPRVAEITGELFF.

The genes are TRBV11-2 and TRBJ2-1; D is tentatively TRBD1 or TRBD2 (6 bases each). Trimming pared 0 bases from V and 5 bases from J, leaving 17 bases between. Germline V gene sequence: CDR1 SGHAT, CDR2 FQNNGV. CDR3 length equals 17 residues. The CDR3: CASSLETSWRGNNEQFF. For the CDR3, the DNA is TGTGCCAGCAGCTTAGAAACTAGCTGGAGGGGGAACAATGAGCAGTTCTTC.

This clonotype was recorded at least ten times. CDR3: CASSPRGGGGNIQYF. The CDR3, as DNA: TGTGCCAGCAGCCCAAGAGGGGGAGGGGGAAACATTCAGTACTTC. The chain uses TRBV7-2 and TRBJ2-4; D perhaps matches TRBD2 (7 bases). The CDR3 covers 15 residues. Trimming took off 5 bases at V and 6 bases at J, with 17 bases between the two ends. Germline V gives CDR1 SGHTA, CDR2 FQGNSA.